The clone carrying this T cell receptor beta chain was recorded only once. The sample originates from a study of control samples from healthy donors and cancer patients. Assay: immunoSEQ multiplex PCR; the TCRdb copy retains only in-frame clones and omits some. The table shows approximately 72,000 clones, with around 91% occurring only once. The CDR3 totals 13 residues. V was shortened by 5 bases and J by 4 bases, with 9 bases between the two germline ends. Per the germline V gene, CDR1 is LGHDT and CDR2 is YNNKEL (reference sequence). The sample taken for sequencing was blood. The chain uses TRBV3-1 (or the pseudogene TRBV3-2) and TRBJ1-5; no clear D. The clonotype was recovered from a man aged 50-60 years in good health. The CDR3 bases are TGTGCCAGCAGCTACGACCTAAATCAGCCCCAGCATTTT. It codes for CASSYDLNQPQHF.